These 26 T cell receptor beta chains came from one sample sequenced in a study of regulatory T cells in long-lasting Graves disease. Both iRepertoire HTBI primers and Arm-PCR of CDR3 regions were used to build the TCR beta libraries. MiXCR, applied by TCRdb to the multiplex PCR reads, yields one record per CDR3 protein. This sample has under 300,000 distinct CDR3 sequences; 15% to 20% occur once, and the top ten carry 14%. Time point in this sample: newly diagnosed GD, antithyroid drugs for less than 3 months. PBMC-derived RNA was used for the TCR library. The same specimen was also included in a second study, on T cells in Graves' hyperthyroidism and ophthalmopathy.

The source material was peripheral blood mononuclear cells (PBMCs), sampled at new diagnosis, from a patient treated with antithyroid drugs. These receptor sequences come from a woman aged 25-40 years with Graves disease.

This clonotype was detected many times. The chain joins TRBV7-2 to TRBJ2-1; 12 nucleotides line up with TRBD2. This CDR3 is 15 amino acids long. The V segment lost 1 base and the J segment 15 bases; nucleotides outside the gene matches: 10. Germline values: CDR1 SGHTA, CDR2 FQGNSA. The CDR3 spells CASSLGLAGALQVFF. The CDR3 region has the DNA TGTGCCAGCAGCTTAGGACTAGCGGGGGCCCTTCAGGTGTTCTTC.

The CDR3 DNA is TGTGCCAGCGGACCAACTGGAGATACGCAGTATTTT. Its protein product is CASGPTGDTQYF. The V gene is TRBV6-2 or TRBV6-3, the J gene TRBJ2-3; D unclear. The germline V gene has CDR1 MNHEY and CDR2 SVGEGT. V was pared by 8 bases and J by 5 bases, with 11 bases between. The CDR3 is made up of 12 amino acids.

The chain joins TRBV5-1 to TRBJ1-2; no definite D call. Per germline, CDR1 SGHRS and CDR2 YFSETQ. V was shortened by 0 bases and J by 2 bases, with 11 bases between the two germline ends. This CDR3 has 15 amino acids. The CDR3 nucleotides read TGCGCCAGCAGCTTGGAGGAGCGGGTCAACTATGGCTACACCTTC. Amino acid sequence: CASSLEERVNYGYTF. Full variable domain (rest looked up from reference TRBV5-1 and TRBJ1-2): KAGVTQTPRYLIKTRGQQVTLSCSPISGHRSVSWYQQTPGQGLQFLFEYFSETQRNKGNFPGRFSGRQFSNSRSEMNVSTLELGDSALYLCASSLEERVNYGYTFGSGTRLTVV.

In this sample, this clonotype turned up many times. The genes are TRBV19 and TRBJ1-2; possible D gene TRBD1, 6 bases. CDR3 size: 14 residues. Germline CDR1 is LNHDA and CDR2 is SQIVND (reference sequence). With 3 bases removed from V and 4 bases from J, the gap between germline ends came to 12 bases. The CDR3 nucleotides are TGTGCCAGTAGTATGGCGCAGGGGTCCTATGGCTACACCTTC. Residues: CASSMAQGSYGYTF.

This clonotype was recorded a few times. The chain employs TRBV4-2 and TRBJ2-3, with D hard to call. There are 15 residues in the CDR3. Trimming shortened V by 1 base and J by 1 base, and 9 bases separated the two germline ends. In germline, CDR1 is LGHNA, CDR2 YNFKEQ. This CDR3 is CASSQARRGTDTQYF. The CDR3 DNA reads TGTGCCAGCAGCCAAGCTCGTAGGGGCACAGATACGCAGTATTTT.

This clonotype was picked up many times. The chain is built from TRBV18 and TRBJ1-1, with a possible D match to TRBD1 (5 bases). The CDR3 covers 16 residues. V dropped 4 bases and J dropped 0 bases, with 15 bases sitting between them. CDR1 is KGHSH and CDR2 is LQKENI in the germline V gene. The CDR3 nucleotides read TGTGCCAGCTCACTCCAGGGCCTTTACATGAACACTGAAGCTTTCTTT. Encoded protein: CASSLQGLYMNTEAFF.

Regarding this clonotype: With a far larger clone one base away, a read error is the likely cause. No conserved phenylalanine or tryptophan ends this CDR3, so it is likely a read error. The V call is TRBV6-1, the J call TRBJ1-1; possible D gene TRBD1, 6 bases. Trimming stripped 6 bases from V and 2 bases from J, with 13 bases between. The germline V gene encodes CDR1 MNHNS and CDR2 SASEGT. This CDR3 region has 14 residues. CDR3 sequence: CASSDRGSNTEAFS. The DNA for the CDR3 is TGTGCCAGCAGCGATAGGGGGAGTAACACTGAAGCTTTCTCT.

This CDR3 reads CASSLISGRANEQFF. The CDR3 nucleotides are TGTGCCAGCAGCTTAATTAGCGGGAGGGCCAATGAGCAGTTCTTC. The V and J genes are TRBV7-9 and TRBJ2-1; 11 bases map to TRBD2. Germline CDR1 and CDR2: SEHNR and FQNEAQ (reference sequence). The V segment lost 2 bases and the J segment 6 bases; nucleotides outside the gene matches: 3. The length of the CDR3 is 15 residues.

Concerning this clonotype: One end of the junction is discordant with germline, which a read error may explain. The chain combines TRBV3-1 with TRBJ1-1; 9 nucleotides align to TRBD1. The CDR3 totals 15 residues. Germline-derived CDR1 and CDR2 are LGHDT and YNNKEL (reference sequence). The CDR3 DNA is TGTGCCGGCAGCCCGGGGACAGGGTCGAACACTGAAGCTTTCTTT. It is translated as CAGSPGTGSNTEAFF.

A single count supports this clonotype. The rearrangement uses TRBV5-4 and TRBJ1-1, with 11 nucleotides matching TRBD1. V shed 4 bases, J shed 4 bases, and the junction held 9 bases outside the gene matches. The CDR3 is made up of 16 amino acids. Germline CDR1 reads SGHNT; CDR2 reads YYREEE (reference sequence). The CDR3 reads CASSREGTGGTTEAFF. For the CDR3, the DNA is TGTGCCAGCAGCCGTGAGGGGACAGGGGGGACCACTGAAGCTTTCTTT.

As concerns this clonotype: A much larger clone sits a single nucleotide away, making a read error possible. This CDR3 fails to terminate in the conserved phenylalanine or tryptophan, so it likely reflects a read error. The rearrangement links TRBV20-1 to TRBJ2-7; D unclear. CDR1 and CDR2 (germline): DFQATT, SNEGSKA (reference sequence). V lost 6 bases and J 0 bases, leaving 12 bases between the germline ends. The CDR3 is made up of 13 amino acids. CDR3 residues: CSASDRVSYEQYS. The DNA for the CDR3 is TGCAGTGCGTCGGACCGGGTCTCCTACGAGCAGTACTCC.

Ten or more counts support this clonotype. V is TRBV18 and J is TRBJ2-5, with D hard to call. The CDR3 is made up of 14 amino acids. Trimming took 6 bases from V and 3 from J, leaving 14 bases between them. Looked up from germline, CDR1 is KGHSH and CDR2 is LQKENI. The CDR3 spells CASSPLDLKETQYF. The CDR3 bases are TGTGCCAGCTCTCCATTAGACCTCAAAGAGACCCAGTACTTC. The whole variable domain, filled in from reference TRBV18 and TRBJ2-5, reads NAGVMQNPRHLVRRRGQEARLRCSPMKGHSHVYWYRQLPEEGLKFMVYLQKENIIDESGMPKERFSAEFPKEGPSILRIQQVVRGDSAAYFCASSPLDLKETQYFGPGTRLLVL.

Ten or more counts support this clonotype. The chain combines TRBV2 with TRBJ2-5; D remains ambiguous. CDR1 is SNHLY and CDR2 is FYNNEI in the germline V gene. The CDR3 consists of 11 residues. V was pared by 6 bases and J by 4 bases, with 6 bases between. CDR3 residues: CASSFRETQYF. CDR3 nucleotides: TGTGCCAGCAGCTTCAGAGAGACCCAGTACTTC.

This clonotype appeared many times. The chain recombines TRBV6-1 with TRBJ1-1, with 8 bases fitting TRBD1. The J segment lost 9 bases and the V segment lost 0 bases, leaving 3 bases of the junction unmatched. The CDR3 loop spans 13 amino acids. The V gene's germline CDR1 is MNHNS and CDR2 SASEGT. In DNA form, the CDR3 reads TGTGCCAGCAGTGAAGCAGACAGGGGTAAAGCTTTCTTT. It is translated as CASSEADRGKAFF.

This clonotype was counted a few times. This may arise from a read error, as a much more abundant clone is one base away. J is TRBJ2-1 and V is TRBV18; D might be TRBD1 (6 bases). V was shortened by 3 bases and J by 3 bases, with 12 bases between the two germline ends. This CDR3 has 15 amino acids. The germline gives CDR1 KGHSH, CDR2 LQKENI. The CDR3: CASSPDTGIYNEQFF. CDR3 bases: TGTGCCAGCTCACCTGACACAGGGATCTACAATGAGCAGTTCTTC. The whole variable domain, remainder taken from reference TRBV18 and TRBJ2-1, is NAGVMQNPRHLVRRRGQEARLRCSPMKGHSHVYWYRQLPEEGLKFMVYLQKENIIDESGMPKERFSAEFPKEGPSILRIQQVVRGDSAAYFCASSPDTGIYNEQFFGPGTRLTVL.

This rearrangement joins TRBV19 to TRBJ1-1; no definite D call. The CDR3 consists of 12 residues. Germline V gene data show CDR1 as LNHDA and CDR2 as SQIVND (reference sequence). Trimming pared 5 bases from V and 1 base from J, leaving 5 bases between. The CDR3 here is CASSRWNTEAFF. The CDR3 DNA follows: TGTGCCAGTAGTCGGTGGAACACTGAAGCTTTCTTT. The variable domain in full, completed from reference TRBV19 and TRBJ1-1, reads DGGITQSPKYLFRKEGQNVTLSCEQNLNHDAMYWYRQDPGQGLRLIYYSQIVNDFQKGDIAEGYSVSREKKESFPLTVTSAQKNPTAFYLCASSRWNTEAFFGQGTRLTVV.

The sample holds many counts of this clonotype. This chain joins TRBV10-3 and TRBJ2-5, with TRBD1 identical over 7 bases. The germline V gene encodes CDR1 ENHRY and CDR2 SYGVKD. The V and J ends lost 6 bases and 5 bases, in that order; junction bases with no gene match: 6. There are 13 residues in the CDR3. The CDR3 DNA is TGTGCCATCAGGGGACAGTCCTGGGAGACCCAGTACTTC. Translation: CAIRGQSWETQYF.

This sequence joins TRBV4-1 and TRBJ1-2; 9 bases agree with TRBD1. The CDR3 extends over 17 amino acids. The junction had 7 bases not matched to a gene; V was cut back by 2 bases and J by 0 bases. Germline V gives CDR1 MGHRA, CDR2 YSYEKL. CDR3 sequence: CASSQTTGTGTNYGYTF. The DNA of the CDR3 is TGCGCCAGCAGCCAAACAACCGGGACAGGGACTAACTATGGCTACACCTTC.

The table lists this clonotype with many counts. V and J are TRBV20-1 and TRBJ1-2; no reliable D call. V was pared by 2 bases and J by 3 bases, with 13 bases between. Germline CDR1 reads DFQATT; CDR2 reads SNEGSKA (reference sequence). The CDR3 has 14 residues. This chain's CDR3 is CSARSAGSYYGYTF. CDR3 DNA sequence: TGCAGTGCTAGAAGTGCAGGATCCTACTATGGCTACACCTTC.

There are many counts of this clonotype. The chain carries TRBV2 and TRBJ1-6; no reliable D call. The CDR3 consists of 15 residues. V lost 7 bases and J lost 0, with 10 bases in between. CDR1 and CDR2 from the germline V gene are SNHLY and FYNNEI. CDR3 sequence (DNA): TGTGCCAGCAACTTGGAGGTCTCCTATAATTCACCCCTCCACTTT. Amino acids: CASNLEVSYNSPLHF. The full variable domain, with the rest looked up from reference TRBV2 and TRBJ1-6, is EPEVTQTPSHQVTQMGQEVILRCVPISNHLYFYWYRQILGQKVEFLVSFYNNEISEKSEIFDDQFSVERPDGSNFTLKIRSTKLEDSAMYFCASNLEVSYNSPLHFGNGTRLTVT.

V and J are TRBV3-1 and TRBJ2-2; D ambiguous. The CDR3 is 17 amino acids. Deletions cut 0 bases from V and 4 bases from J, with 15 bases between. CDR1 is LGHDT and CDR2 is YNNKEL in the germline V gene (reference sequence). CDR3: CASSQDRFTSGTGELFF. DNA of the CDR3: TGTGCCAGCAGCCAAGATAGATTTACATCGGGCACCGGGGAGCTGTTTTTT. Full variable domain (outside the CDR3, taken from reference TRBV3-1 and TRBJ2-2): DTAVSQTPKYLVTQMGNDKSIKCEQNLGHDTMYWYKQDSKKFLKIMFSYNNKELIINETVPNRFSPKSPDKAHLNLHINSLELGDSAVYFCASSQDRFTSGTGELFFGEGSRLTVL.

This clonotype was counted many times. The CDR3, as DNA: TGTGCCAGCAGCCCCCGGATCGGGGGTCGCACTGAAGCTTTCTTT. Protein product: CASSPRIGGRTEAFF. The chain employs TRBV7-9 and TRBJ1-1; TRBD1 might be the D (5 bases). This CDR3 has 15 residues. Germline CDR1 SEHNR, CDR2 FQNEAQ (reference sequence). V was pared by 5 bases and J by 4 bases, with 17 bases between.

There are many counts of this clonotype. This rearrangement joins TRBV20-1 to TRBJ1-1, with D unresolved. V lost 5 bases and J lost 0, with 13 bases in between. Germline loops: CDR1 DFQATT, CDR2 SNEGSKA (reference sequence). This CDR3 has 14 residues. CDR3 sequence: CSAFHGHMNTEAFF. The CDR3 nucleotides read TGCAGTGCTTTCCACGGGCACATGAACACTGAAGCTTTCTTT.

This clonotype was detected only a few times. The rearrangement uses TRBV11-3 and TRBJ1-4; D may be TRBD1 (6 bases). Trimming removed 5 bases at V and 2 bases at J, with 12 bases between. This CDR3 contains 15 residues. Germline values: CDR1 SGHNT, CDR2 YENEEA. CDR3 DNA sequence: TGTGCCAGCAGCCCCCCGAGGGGGACTAATGAAAAACTGTTTTTT. Translated: CASSPPRGTNEKLFF.

This clonotype has at least ten counts. The genes are TRBV20-1 and TRBJ2-3, with TRBD2 identical over 11 bases. Trimming took 7 bases from V and 2 from J; bases not matched to a gene: 5. From germline, CDR1 is DFQATT and CDR2 SNEGSKA (reference sequence). The CDR3 extends over 14 amino acids. CDR3 DNA: TGCAGTGTTTTGACTAGCGGGGACACAGATACGCAGTATTTT. This gives the protein CSVLTSGDTDTQYF.

Ten or more counts support this clonotype. The gene calls are TRBV7-9 and TRBJ1-1; D ambiguous. The CDR3 is 13 amino acids. The V gene's germline CDR1 is SEHNR and CDR2 FQNEAQ (reference sequence). V lost 5 bases to trimming and J lost 7 bases, with 14 bases between them. The CDR3 DNA reads as TGTGCCAGCAGCCACCCCCACGGGAATGAAGCTTTCTTT. Amino acid sequence: CASSHPHGNEAFF.